These T cell receptor beta chains were read from a single sample in a study of STAT3 mutations in large granular lymphocyte leukemia. Method: immunoSEQ multiplex PCR; TCRdb's copy keeps in-frame clones and lacks some. Seen here are roughly 10,000 clones, about 90% observed once, and the top ten hold around a quarter. Sequencing was done on a sample of peripheral blood mononuclear cells. The receptor source for this set is a man aged 55 to 70 with T-cell large granular lymphocyte leukemia. Some clones in this sample may be carry-over from other donors' samples. Each CDR3 is given with its conserved first and last residue. A D gene is named only where the DNA matches it firmly. Clone size is given for some rows only: seen once, a few or many times, or a class if the clone is expanded.

J | size | D | V | CDR3 | DNA
TRBJ2-1 | few | . | TRBV5-6 | CASSLLRVTYNEQFF | TGTGCCAGCAGCTTGCTCCGGGTAACGTACAATGAGCAGTTCTTC
TRBJ2-1 | . | . | TRBV7-9 | CASSLADYMQFF | TGTGCCAGCAGCTTAGCGGACTATATGCAGTTCTTC
TRBJ2-3 | . | . | TRBV5-4 | CASSLAPGTSTDTQYF | TGTGCCAGCAGCTTGGCCCCCGGGACCAGCACAGATACGCAGTATTTT
TRBJ1-2 | . | . | TRBV30 | CAWSTQNYGYTF | TGTGCCTGGAGCACACAAAACTATGGCTACACCTTC
TRBJ1-4 | . | . | TRBV5-4 | CASSVTGEGDEKLFF | TGTGCCAGCAGCGTTACGGGAGAGGGGGATGAAAAACTGTTTTTT
TRBJ2-6 | . | . | TRBV19 | CASTLPVGPSYVLTF | TGTGCCAGTACCCTCCCCGTGGGACCGTCGTACGTCCTGACTTTC
TRBJ2-7 | . | TRBD1 | TRBV28 | CASSLRQGYEQYF | TGTGCCAGCAGTTTACGACAGGGCTACGAGCAGTACTTC
TRBJ2-7 | . | TRBD2 | TRBV27 | CASSRLAGGSPSYEQYF | TGTGCCAGCAGCCGACTAGCGGGAGGGTCCCCCTCCTACGAGCAGTACTTC
TRBJ2-2 | . | TRBD2 | TRBV4-3 | CASSQDLMGGAAGELFF | TGCGCCAGCAGCCAAGACCTGATGGGAGGGGCGGCCGGGGAGCTGTTTTTT
TRBJ2-7 | . | TRBD2 | TRBV27 | CASRRASGIPYEQYF | TGTGCCAGCAGGAGGGCTAGCGGAATCCCCTACGAGCAGTACTTC
TRBJ1-2 | . | . | TRBV5-1 | CASSLVLQAGHGYTF | TGCGCCAGCAGCTTGGTGCTGCAGGCGGGCCATGGCTACACCTTC
TRBJ2-2 | once | TRBD2 | TRBV18 | CASSSRLAGGTGELFF | TGTGCCAGCTCATCCCGACTAGCGGGAGGCACCGGGGAGCTGTTTTTT
TRBJ2-7 | . | TRBD2 | TRBV4-1 | CASSQRGAGGDEQYF | TGCGCCAGCAGCCAGAGGGGGGCGGGAGGGGACGAGCAGTACTTC